Each of the 21 T cell receptor beta chains below was sequenced from the same sample in a study of blood T cell repertoires in COVID-19. TCRdb's table, derived via immunoSEQ multiplex PCR, lists solely in-frame clones and lacks some. The sample records 300,000 to 450,000 clones, 87% being singletons. What was sequenced was peripheral blood. Every receptor here comes from a woman between 55 and 75 years old with COVID-19, enrolled during active disease.

The CDR3 reads CASSPYPAGGRNTDTQYF. The CDR3 nucleotides read TGTGCCAGCAGCCCTTACCCAGCGGGGGGGCGGAACACAGATACGCAGTATTTT. The rearrangement joins TRBV7-9 to TRBJ2-3; the match to TRBD2 covers 10 bases. Per germline, CDR1 SEHNR and CDR2 FQNEAQ (reference sequence). The length of the CDR3 is 18 residues. V gave up 5 bases and J gave up 2 bases; unmatched junction bases: 13.

The chain links TRBV6-4 to TRBJ2-1; tentative D call: TRBD2 (6 bases). The CDR3 sequence is 17 residues long. Germline CDR1 MRHNA, CDR2 SNTAGT. The V gene lost 2 bases and the J gene lost 8 bases, with 22 bases spanning the gap. CDR3 amino acids: CASSDPHNTSCGDEQFF. CDR3 DNA sequence: TGTGCCAGCAGTGACCCCCATAATACTAGCTGTGGGGATGAGCAGTTCTTC.

The chain couples TRBV9 to TRBJ1-4; TRBD1 might be the D (6 bases). Trimming removed 4 bases from V and 8 bases from J, with 12 bases in between. Germline V gene lookup returns CDR1 SGDLS and CDR2 YYNGEE. The CDR3 sequence is 13 residues long. Written as DNA, the CDR3 is TGTGCCAGCAGCCCTGAACAGGGCGAAAAACTGTTTTTT. This sequence encodes CASSPEQGEKLFF.

The chain carries TRBV5-6 and TRBJ1-3; 11 bases map to TRBD1. Losses at the gene ends were 2 bases for V and 4 bases for J; bases not matched to a gene: 11. CDR3 length equals 18 residues. The V gene's germline CDR1 is SGHDT and CDR2 YYEEEE. The CDR3 spells CASSFLGTGGSGGNTIYF. The CDR3 nucleotides read TGTGCCAGCAGCTTCCTTGGGACAGGGGGTTCGGGAGGAAACACCATATATTTT.

V and J are TRBV7-9 and TRBJ2-7, with D unclear. This CDR3 spans 12 amino acids. From germline, CDR1 is SEHNR and CDR2 FQNEAQ (reference sequence). V was trimmed by 1 base and J by 9 bases, leaving 10 bases between them. The CDR3 DNA reads TGTGCCAGCAGCTTAGAATCCGGTCGGCAGTACTTC. Translating gives CASSLESGRQYF.

As regards this clone: The identical CDR3 is also encoded by other nucleotide sequences in the sample. The chain employs TRBV9 and TRBJ1-2; D is uncertain. Germline V gene lookup returns CDR1 SGDLS and CDR2 YYNGEE. This CDR3 contains 14 residues. V gave up 1 base and J gave up 2 bases, with 9 bases separating them. CDR3 coding DNA: TGTGCCAGCAGCGTATTCTCGGGGAACTATGGCTACACCTTC. It is translated as CASSVFSGNYGYTF. Full variable domain (remainder filled in from reference TRBV9 and TRBJ1-2): DSGVTQTPKHLITATGQRVTLRCSPRSGDLSVYWYQQSLDQGLQFLIQYYNGEERAKGNILERFSAQQFPDLHSELNLSSLELGDSALYFCASSVFSGNYGYTFGSGTRLTVV.

This clone appeared a single time. The chain couples TRBV14 to TRBJ1-1, with a possible D match to TRBD1 (5 bases). V gave up 1 base and J gave up 0 bases, with 9 bases separating them. Germline V gives CDR1 SGHDN, CDR2 FVKESK. The CDR3 consists of 15 residues. CDR3 DNA: TGTGCCAGCAGCCAAGTGGGGGGGATGAACACTGAAGCTTTCTTT. Amino acids: CASSQVGGMNTEAFF. The full variable domain, rest sourced from reference TRBV14 and TRBJ1-1, is EAGVTQFPSHSVIEKGQTVTLRCDPISGHDNLYWYRRVMGKEIKFLLHFVKESKQDESGMPNNRFLAERTGGTYSTLKVQPAELEDSGVYFCASSQVGGMNTEAFFGQGTRLTVV.

The chain couples TRBV5-1 to TRBJ2-1, with 10 bases lining up with TRBD2. Per the germline V gene, CDR1 is SGHRS and CDR2 is YFSETQ. V lost 1 base, J lost 0 bases, and 7 bases stayed unmatched. This CDR3 has 18 amino acids. CDR3 bases: TGCGCCAGCAGCTTGAGGACTAGCGGCGGGAGCTCCTACAATGAGCAGTTCTTC. Its translation: CASSLRTSGGSSYNEQFF.

The CDR3 nucleotides are TGTGCCAGCAGTCAGACAGGGTCCGCTAGTGGCTACACCTTC. Protein sequence: CASSQTGSASGYTF. This chain joins TRBV6-2 or TRBV6-3 and TRBJ1-2, with 7 bases matching TRBD1. Germline V lookup: CDR1 MNHEY, CDR2 SVGEGT. The CDR3 sequence is 14 residues long. Trimming took 5 bases from V and 7 from J; bases not matched to a gene: 10.

This CDR3 is CASSLTRGNTEAFF. CDR3 DNA sequence: TGTGCCAGCAGCCTAACCCGGGGGAACACTGAAGCTTTCTTT. This chain connects TRBV28 to TRBJ1-1; D not certain. V lost 6 bases and J lost 1, with 12 bases in between. The V gene's germline CDR1 is MDHEN and CDR2 SYDVKM. The CDR3 loop spans 14 amino acids.

The V gene is TRBV4-2, the J gene TRBJ1-5; the D gene is possibly TRBD1 (5 bases). Germline CDR1 reads LGHNA; CDR2 reads YNFKEQ. CDR3 size: 17 residues. V lost 0 bases and J lost 5, with 17 bases in between. CDR3 loop: CASSQEMSGAFYQPQHF. The CDR3 DNA follows: TGTGCCAGCAGCCAAGAAATGAGCGGGGCCTTTTATCAGCCCCAGCATTTT.

The rearrangement links TRBV5-1 to TRBJ1-3; no reliable D call. The CDR3 is 14 residues long. Germline CDR1 and CDR2: SGHRS and YFSETQ. Trimming shortened V by 0 bases and J by 5 bases, and 9 bases separated the two germline ends. As DNA, the CDR3 is TGCGCCAGCAGCTTGGACGGCGGTAGAAACACCATATATTTT. It yields the protein CASSLDGGRNTIYF.

The V gene is TRBV4-1, the J gene TRBJ2-3, with 10 bases that match TRBD2. The J segment lost 0 bases and the V segment lost 2 bases, leaving 14 bases of the junction unmatched. Per the germline V gene, CDR1 is MGHRA and CDR2 is YSYEKL. CDR3 length equals 20 residues. CDR3 nucleotide sequence: TGCGCCAGCAGCCAAATAAACTGGGTAGCGGGGGGCGCTAGCACAGATACGCAGTATTTT. Translation gives CASSQINWVAGGASTDTQYF.

The chain links TRBV5-1 to TRBJ1-6, with D perhaps matching TRBD1 (5 bases). Germline V gene lookup returns CDR1 SGHRS and CDR2 YFSETQ. Trimming shortened V by 0 bases and J by 4 bases, and 8 bases separated the two germline ends. This CDR3 has 15 residues. The CDR3 region has the DNA TGCGCCAGCAGCTTGGTGGGGGGGTATAATTCACCCCTCCACTTT. Protein product: CASSLVGGYNSPLHF.

This chain connects TRBV6-5 to TRBJ2-2; D gene ambiguous. Deletions cut 5 bases from V and 1 base from J, with 11 bases between. Germline V gene data show CDR1 as MNHEY and CDR2 as SVGAGI. There are 15 residues in the CDR3. The CDR3: CASSISRENTGELFF. The CDR3 DNA reads TGTGCCAGCAGTATCTCTAGAGAGAACACCGGGGAGCTGTTTTTT.

The chain uses TRBV15 and TRBJ1-2; 7 bases are a match to TRBD1. The germline V gene has CDR1 LNHNV and CDR2 YYDKDF (reference sequence). The CDR3 covers 11 residues. Germline trimming cut 5 bases from V and 11 bases from J; bases unmatched to any gene: 5. DNA of the CDR3: TGTGCCACCAGCTCGGGACAGACTTACACCTTC. It yields the protein CATSSGQTYTF. The full variable domain, its missing parts supplied by reference TRBV15 and TRBJ1-2, is DAMVIQNPRYQVTQFGKPVTLSCSQTLNHNVMYWYQQKSSQAPKLLFHYYDKDFNNEADTPDNFQSRRPNTSFCFLDIRSPGLGDTAMYLCATSSGQTYTFGSGTRLTVV.

The chain is built from TRBV29-1 and TRBJ2-3, with D possibly matching TRBD2 (5 bases). CDR1 is SQVTM and CDR2 is ANQGSEA in the germline V gene. This CDR3 has 15 residues. Trimming removed 1 base from V and 5 bases from J, with 16 bases in between. The CDR3 DNA reads as TGCAGCGTTGAAGGCCTCCAGCGGTGGGGAGATACGCAGTATTTT. It specifies CSVEGLQRWGDTQYF.

This rearrangement joins TRBV2 to TRBJ1-3; 9 nucleotides match TRBD1. This CDR3 contains 15 residues. Per germline, CDR1 SNHLY and CDR2 FYNNEI. Losses at the gene ends were 5 bases for V and 2 bases for J; bases not matched to a gene: 4. CDR3 protein: CASSRDRGTGNTIYF. The CDR3 bases are TGTGCCAGCAGTAGAGACAGGGGGACTGGAAACACCATATATTTT.

The chain employs TRBV28 and TRBJ2-7; D call uncertain. In germline, CDR1 is MDHEN, CDR2 SYDVKM. This CDR3 region has 10 residues. Trimming removed 4 bases at V and 6 bases at J, with 4 bases between. DNA for the CDR3: TGTGCCAGCAGTTCCCTCGAGCAGTACTTC. It translates to CASSSLEQYF.

The chain joins TRBV19 to TRBJ2-1; TRBD2 matches at 7 bases. V lost 3 bases, J lost 2 bases, and 1 base stayed unmatched. This CDR3 spans 14 amino acids. Germline V gene data show CDR1 as LNHDA and CDR2 as SQIVND (reference sequence). CDR3 in amino acids: CASSIRGAYNEQFF. In DNA, the CDR3 is TGTGCCAGTAGTATCCGGGGGGCCTACAATGAGCAGTTCTTC.

In DNA form, the CDR3 reads TGCGCCAGCAGCTCTGCCCCCAGCGGATACAATGAGCAGTTCTTC. Its protein is CASSSAPSGYNEQFF. The gene calls are TRBV5-1 and TRBJ2-1, with D tentatively TRBD2 (5 bases). Looked up from germline, CDR1 is SGHRS and CDR2 is YFSETQ. The CDR3 loop spans 15 amino acids. V dropped 3 bases and J dropped 4 bases, with 14 bases sitting between them.